The 29 T cell receptor beta chains below were found in one sample sequenced in a study of identical twins. TCRdb independently ran MiXCR on the 5' RACE reads; one entry per CDR3 protein. This sample has roughly 1,500,000 distinct CDR3 sequences, with less than 35% found just once. What was sequenced was cord blood. The receptors stem from a newborn girl in good health.

This chain connects TRBV25-1 to TRBJ1-2; 9 positions agree with TRBD1. The ends lost 4 bases at V and 4 bases at J; junction bases unmatched: 4. Germline V gene data show CDR1 as MGHDK and CDR2 as SYGVNS. The CDR3 runs 14 residues. CDR3 coding DNA: TGTGCCAGCAGTGGGACAGGGGCGCCCTATGGCTACACCTTC. Protein: CASSGTGAPYGYTF.

The chain recombines TRBV5-1 with TRBJ2-1; 13 bases line up with TRBD2. This CDR3 comprises 15 residues. With V trimmed by 4 bases and J by 8 bases, 6 bases remained unmatched. Germline-derived CDR1 and CDR2 are SGHRS and YFSETQ. This CDR3 is CASSQSGLAGHEQFF. Written as DNA, the CDR3 is TGCGCCAGCAGCCAATCGGGACTAGCGGGGCATGAGCAGTTCTTC. The full variable domain, with the rest looked up from reference TRBV5-1 and TRBJ2-1, is KAGVTQTPRYLIKTRGQQVTLSCSPISGHRSVSWYQQTPGQGLQFLFEYFSETQRNKGNFPGRFSGRQFSNSRSEMNVSTLELGDSALYLCASSQSGLAGHEQFFGPGTRLTVL.

There are a few counts of this clonotype. V and J are TRBV27 and TRBJ1-1; the D is unclear. Trimming cost V 2 bases and J 1 base, with 8 bases left between them. Germline V gene lookup returns CDR1 MNHEY and CDR2 SMNVEV (reference sequence). The CDR3 runs 14 residues. This CDR3 reads CASSLGWKNTEAFF. CDR3 DNA: TGTGCCAGCAGTTTAGGGTGGAAGAACACTGAAGCTTTCTTT.

This clonotype has a handful of counts. The chain has TRBV6-1 and TRBJ2-4, with 11 bases that match TRBD2. The V and J ends lost 4 bases and 1 base, in that order; junction bases with no gene match: 3. In germline, CDR1 is MNHNS, CDR2 SASEGT. The CDR3 contains 16 residues. The CDR3 DNA is TGTGCCAGCAGTGCTTGGACTAGCGGGGCCAAAAACATTCAGTACTTC. This gives the protein CASSAWTSGAKNIQYF.

This clonotype was seen more than once but under ten times. This chain links TRBV12-3 or TRBV12-4 with TRBJ2-7; unclear D gene. Trimming removed 3 bases at V and 2 bases at J, with 11 bases between. The CDR3 extends over 14 amino acids. The CDR3 region is CASSFLLGTYEQYF. In nucleotides, the CDR3 is TGTGCCAGCAGTTTTCTTCTAGGTACCTACGAGCAGTACTTC.

This chain uses TRBV19 with TRBJ1-5; tentatively, D is TRBD1 (5 bases). V lost 10 bases to trimming and J lost 2 bases, with 12 bases between them. The length of the CDR3 is 13 residues. Germline CDR1 is LNHDA and CDR2 is SQIVND (reference sequence). This CDR3 is CATTRDRNQPQHF. For the CDR3, the DNA is TGTGCCACAACCAGGGACCGCAATCAGCCCCAGCATTTT.

This clonotype was recorded at least ten times. This rearrangement joins TRBV6-5 to TRBJ2-7, with D uncertain. Trimming stripped 2 bases from V and 0 bases from J, with 5 bases between. Germline-derived CDR1 and CDR2 are MNHEY and SVGAGI. The CDR3 contains 13 residues. DNA of the CDR3: TGTGCCAGCAGTTACAGCCTCTCCTACGAGCAGTACTTC. Its protein is CASSYSLSYEQYF.

This clonotype was seen a handful of times. The chain has TRBV30 and TRBJ2-1; 8 bases line up with TRBD2. The V gene end was trimmed by 8 bases and the J gene end by 4 bases; junction bases not matched to a gene: 7. Germline V gene sequence: CDR1 GTSNPN, CDR2 SVGIG (reference sequence). The CDR3 contains 13 residues. The CDR3 here is CAPERGLYNEQFF. The CDR3 region has the DNA TGTGCCCCAGAGCGGGGGCTATACAATGAGCAGTTCTTC.

This clonotype was observed many times. The V and J genes are TRBV12-5 and TRBJ1-2; no reliable D call. Germline V lookup: CDR1 LGHNT, CDR2 FRNRAP. Trimming removed 1 base at V and 2 bases at J, with 2 bases between. The CDR3 covers 12 residues. CDR3 sequence reads: CASGLDNYGYTF. DNA for the CDR3: TGTGCTAGTGGTTTGGACAACTATGGCTACACCTTC.

There are a few counts of this clonotype. The chain employs TRBV21-1 and TRBJ1-5; the D segment call TRBD1 is taken from the table without a DNA check. TRBV21-1 represents a pseudogene. The CDR3 is 15 amino acids. CDR3 bases: TGTGCCAGCAGCAAAGGTATCCGGGACAATCAGCCCCAGCATTTT. Residues: CASSKGIRDNQPQHF.

The chain recombines TRBV7-8 with TRBJ2-5; 15 nucleotides align to TRBD2. This CDR3 region has 16 residues. Trimming took 6 bases from V and 5 from J; bases not matched to a gene: 7. Germline CDR1 is SGHVS and CDR2 is FQNEAQ. In DNA, the CDR3 is TGTGCCAGCAGAAGGACTAGCGGGGGGGCATGGGAGACCCAGTACTTC. It translates to CASRRTSGGAWETQYF.

The chain carries TRBV7-8 and TRBJ2-5; D is undetermined. From germline, CDR1 is SGHVS and CDR2 FQNEAQ. V was cut by 7 bases and J by 5 bases, with 26 bases left in between. The CDR3 runs 17 residues. The CDR3 spells CASIRYARVMGRETQYF. The CDR3 region has the DNA TGTGCCAGCATCCGATACGCTCGGGTTATGGGTCGGGAGACCCAGTACTTC.

This clonotype came up many times. This sequence joins TRBV29-1 and TRBJ1-2, with no clear D. CDR3 length: 12 amino acids. Germline assignment: CDR1 SQVTM and CDR2 ANQGSEA. V shed 3 bases and J shed 0 bases, with 5 bases lying between them. CDR3 nucleotides: TGCAGCGTTGATGGAGCTAACTATGGCTACACCTTC. Protein: CSVDGANYGYTF.

This clonotype was detected a few times. The chain links TRBV5-1 to TRBJ1-1; no firm D call. Trimming removed 1 base from V and 4 bases from J, with 8 bases in between. This CDR3 spans 13 amino acids. Germline V gene lookup returns CDR1 SGHRS and CDR2 YFSETQ. The CDR3 reads CASSLFEGTEAFF. The CDR3 DNA reads as TGCGCCAGCAGCTTGTTTGAGGGCACTGAAGCTTTCTTT.

The genes are TRBV20-1 and TRBJ2-1; a possible D gene is TRBD1 (6 bases). The germline gives CDR1 DFQATT, CDR2 SNEGSKA (reference sequence). The CDR3 length is 14 residues. Trimming stripped 3 bases from V and 1 base from J, with 10 bases between. CDR3 nucleotide sequence: TGCAGTGCTAGCAGGGGTGAGTCCTACAATGAGCAGTTCTTC. It encodes CSASRGESYNEQFF.

This rearrangement joins TRBV18 to TRBJ2-3; D call uncertain. The ends were cut back, 0 bases at V and 4 bases at J, with 5 bases in the middle. Germline-derived CDR1 and CDR2 are KGHSH and LQKENI. CDR3 length: 13 residues. CDR3 nucleotide sequence: TGTGCCAGCTCACCACCGCAGCCAGATACGCAGTATTTT. Its translation: CASSPPQPDTQYF.

The V call is TRBV18, the J call TRBJ2-1, with 11 bases that match TRBD2. The CDR3 is 18 amino acids. Unmatched junction bases numbered 7, after V lost 3 bases and J lost 0 bases. Germline V CDR1 and CDR2: KGHSH, LQKENI. CDR3 in amino acids: CASSPRPSGRSSYNEQFF. In DNA form, the CDR3 reads TGTGCCAGCTCACCCAGGCCTAGCGGGAGGAGCTCCTACAATGAGCAGTTCTTC.

Ten or more counts support this clonotype. This chain uses TRBV29-1 with TRBJ1-2, with D perhaps TRBD1 (5 bases). V lost 4 bases and J 4 bases, leaving 10 bases between the germline ends. The CDR3 spans 12 residues. The germline V gene encodes CDR1 SQVTM and CDR2 ANQGSEA. The CDR3 here is CSVAAGSYGYTF. For the CDR3, the DNA is TGCAGCGTTGCGGCAGGGAGCTATGGCTACACCTTC.

The chain employs TRBV25-1 and TRBJ2-1; tentative D call: TRBD2 (6 bases). The germline gives CDR1 MGHDK, CDR2 SYGVNS. The CDR3 contains 14 residues. Trimming cost V 4 bases and J 4 bases, with 11 bases left between them. The CDR3 sequence is CASSATSRYNEQFF. The CDR3 DNA follows: TGTGCCAGCAGTGCGACTAGTCGGTACAATGAGCAGTTCTTC.

Concerning this clonotype: One junction end disagrees with the germline gene, perhaps due to a read error. The gene calls are TRBV20-1 and TRBJ2-4; D remains unclear. Germline CDR1 DFQATT, CDR2 SNEGSKA (reference sequence). This CDR3 is 13 amino acids long. Here the CDR3 DNA reads TGCAGTGCTAGAGCTGGGCCAAAAAGCATTCAGTACTTC. Its protein is CSARAGPKSIQYF.

This rearrangement joins TRBV6-5 to TRBJ2-2, with 8 positions matching TRBD2. The ends lost 6 bases at V and 1 base at J; junction bases unmatched: 7. CDR1 MNHEY and CDR2 SVGAGI come from the germline V gene. This CDR3 has 16 residues. The CDR3 region has the DNA TGTGCCAGCAGGACCCTTAGCGGGAAGAACACCGGGGAGCTGTTTTTT. It codes for CASRTLSGKNTGELFF.

This clonotype showed up just a few times. The CDR3 sequence: CASSQASPNEQFF. In DNA form, the CDR3 reads TGTGCCAGCAGCCAAGCTAGCCCCAATGAGCAGTTCTTC. The chain has TRBV3-1 and TRBJ2-1; the D gene is possibly TRBD2 (5 bases). The germline V gene has CDR1 LGHDT and CDR2 YNNKEL (reference sequence). The CDR3 extends over 13 amino acids. V was trimmed by 1 base and J by 6 bases, leaving 7 bases between them.

The chain combines TRBV24-1 with TRBJ2-3; D might be TRBD2 (5 bases). V was pared by 0 bases and J by 1 base, with 13 bases between. This CDR3 region has 17 residues. CDR1 and CDR2 (germline): KGHDR, SFDVKD. The CDR3 is CATSDLPWGEGTDTQYF. CDR3 nucleotide sequence: TGTGCCACCAGTGATTTGCCCTGGGGAGAGGGCACAGATACGCAGTATTTT.

This clonotype came up many times. One end of the junction fails to match germline, which may point to a read error. This chain links TRBV7-7 with TRBJ2-1; TRBD2 aligns across 13 bases. In germline, CDR1 is SSHAT, CDR2 FNYEAQ (reference sequence). This CDR3 is built from 16 residues. CDR3 sequence (DNA): TGTGCTAGCAGCCGGGGACTAGCGGGAACCTACAATGAGCAGTTCTTC. Its protein product is CASSRGLAGTYNEQFF. The whole variable domain, remainder taken from reference TRBV7-7 and TRBJ2-1, is GAGVSQSPRYKVTKRGQDVTLRCDPISSHATLYWYQQALGQGPEFLTYFNYEAQPDKSGLPSDRFSAERPEGSISTLTIQRTEQRDSAMYRCASSRGLAGTYNEQFFGPGTRLTVL.

Notes on this clonotype: Given a much more abundant clone one base away, this may be a read error. The V gene is TRBV27, the J gene TRBJ2-7; 10 positions agree with TRBD2. CDR1 and CDR2 (germline): MNHEY, SMNVEV (reference sequence). The CDR3 is made up of 16 amino acids. Unmatched junction bases numbered 12, after V lost 3 bases and J lost 7 bases. For the CDR3, the DNA is TGTGCCAGCAGTTTTACCGGGACTAGCGTGAACAATGAGCAGTACTTC. Protein sequence: CASSFTGTSVNNEQYF.

This clonotype showed up many times. The chain carries TRBV28 and TRBJ2-7; TRBD2 matches at 8 bases. The V gene end was trimmed by 3 bases and the J gene end by 4 bases; junction bases not matched to a gene: 11. CDR1 MDHEN and CDR2 SYDVKM come from the germline V gene. This CDR3 comprises 16 residues. This CDR3 is CASSFPFTAGGYEQYF. CDR3 coding DNA: TGTGCCAGCAGTTTCCCTTTTACGGCGGGGGGTTACGAGCAGTACTTC.

The rearrangement uses TRBV6-1 and TRBJ2-5; D unclear. CDR3 length: 12 amino acids. The V and J ends lost 8 bases and 5 bases respectively, with 12 bases between them. Germline V gene sequence: CDR1 MNHNS, CDR2 SASEGT. CDR3 protein: CASGSGYETQYF. The CDR3 nucleotides read TGTGCCAGCGGGTCTGGGTACGAGACCCAGTACTTC.

This chain joins TRBV25-1 and TRBJ2-3; 8 nucleotides align to TRBD1. Trimming cost V 5 bases and J 3 bases; bases outside gene matches: 10. The CDR3 length is 16 residues. Germline CDR1 MGHDK, CDR2 SYGVNS. This chain's CDR3 is CASSPDRGERTDTQYF. CDR3 in DNA: TGTGCCAGCAGTCCCGACAGGGGCGAAAGGACAGATACGCAGTATTTT.

This chain links TRBV20-1 with TRBJ2-1; no clear D. CDR1 is DFQATT, CDR2 SNEGSKA, per germline (reference sequence). Trimming left V 1 base short and J 7 bases short, with 14 bases between. The CDR3 has 14 amino acids. DNA for the CDR3: TGCAGTGCTAGAGGGCAGGCCCACACGAATGAGCAGTTCTTC. Protein sequence: CSARGQAHTNEQFF.